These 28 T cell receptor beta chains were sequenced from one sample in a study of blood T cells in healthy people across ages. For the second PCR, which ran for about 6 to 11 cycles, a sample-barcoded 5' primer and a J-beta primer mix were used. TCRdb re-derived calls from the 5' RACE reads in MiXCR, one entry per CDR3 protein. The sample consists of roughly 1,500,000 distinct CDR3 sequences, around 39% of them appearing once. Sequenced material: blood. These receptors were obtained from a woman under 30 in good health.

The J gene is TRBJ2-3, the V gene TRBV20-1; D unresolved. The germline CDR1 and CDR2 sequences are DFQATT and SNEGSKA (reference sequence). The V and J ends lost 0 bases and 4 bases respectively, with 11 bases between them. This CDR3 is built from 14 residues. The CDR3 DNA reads TGCAGTGCTAGAGATCTGCTTGGATCAGATACGCAGTATTTT. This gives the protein CSARDLLGSDTQYF.

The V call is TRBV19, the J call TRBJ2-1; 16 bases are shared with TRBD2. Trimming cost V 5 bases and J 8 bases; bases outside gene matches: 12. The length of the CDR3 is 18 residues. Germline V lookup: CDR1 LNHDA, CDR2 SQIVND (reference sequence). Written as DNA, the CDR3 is TGTGCCAGTAGTCCGGGACTAGCGGGGGGGCCCCCTGTCCATGAGCAGTTCTTC. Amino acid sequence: CASSPGLAGGPPVHEQFF.

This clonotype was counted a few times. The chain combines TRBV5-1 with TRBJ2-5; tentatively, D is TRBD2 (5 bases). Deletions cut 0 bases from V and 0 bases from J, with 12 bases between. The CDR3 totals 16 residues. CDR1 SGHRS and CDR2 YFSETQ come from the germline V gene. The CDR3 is CASSLAIIGNQETQYF. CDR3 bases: TGCGCCAGCAGCTTGGCTATAATCGGGAACCAAGAGACCCAGTACTTC.

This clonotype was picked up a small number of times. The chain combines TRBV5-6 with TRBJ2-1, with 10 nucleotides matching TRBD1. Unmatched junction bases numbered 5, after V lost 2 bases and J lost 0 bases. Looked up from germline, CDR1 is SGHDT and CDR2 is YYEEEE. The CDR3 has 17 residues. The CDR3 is CASSFFGTGVSYNEQFF. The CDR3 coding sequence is TGTGCCAGCAGCTTCTTCGGGACAGGGGTCTCCTACAATGAGCAGTTCTTC. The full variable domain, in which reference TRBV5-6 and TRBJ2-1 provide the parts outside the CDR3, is DAGVTQSPTHLIKTRGQQVTLRCSPKSGHDTVSWYQQALGQGPQFIFQYYEEEERQRGNFPDRFSGHQFPNYSSELNVNALLLGDSALYLCASSFFGTGVSYNEQFFGPGTRLTVL.

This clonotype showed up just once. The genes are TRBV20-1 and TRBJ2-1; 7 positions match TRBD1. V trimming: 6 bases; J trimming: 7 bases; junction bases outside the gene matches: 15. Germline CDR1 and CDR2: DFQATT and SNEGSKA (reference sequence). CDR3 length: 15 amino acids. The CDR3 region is CSAALPRTGLNEQFF. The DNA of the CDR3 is TGCAGTGCAGCGCTTCCCCGGACAGGCCTAAATGAGCAGTTCTTC.

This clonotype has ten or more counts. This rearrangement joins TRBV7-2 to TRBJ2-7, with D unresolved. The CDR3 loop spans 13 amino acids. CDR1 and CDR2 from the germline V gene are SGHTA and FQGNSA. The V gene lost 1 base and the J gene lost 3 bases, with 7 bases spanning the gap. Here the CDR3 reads CASSLVVDYEQYF. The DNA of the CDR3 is TGTGCCAGCAGCTTAGTCGTGGACTACGAGCAGTACTTC. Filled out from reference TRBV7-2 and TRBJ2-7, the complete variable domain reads GAGVSQSPSNKVTEKGKDVELRCDPISGHTALYWYRQSLGQGLEFLIYFQGNSAPDKSGLPSDRFSAERTGGSVSTLTIQRTQQEDSAVYLCASSLVVDYEQYFGPGTRLTVT.

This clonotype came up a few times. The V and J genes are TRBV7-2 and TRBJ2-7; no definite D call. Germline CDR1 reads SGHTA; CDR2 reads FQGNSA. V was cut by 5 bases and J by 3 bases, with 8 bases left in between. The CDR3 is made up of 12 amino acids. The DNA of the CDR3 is TGTGCCAGCAGCCACGGAATCTACGAGCAGTACTTC. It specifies CASSHGIYEQYF.

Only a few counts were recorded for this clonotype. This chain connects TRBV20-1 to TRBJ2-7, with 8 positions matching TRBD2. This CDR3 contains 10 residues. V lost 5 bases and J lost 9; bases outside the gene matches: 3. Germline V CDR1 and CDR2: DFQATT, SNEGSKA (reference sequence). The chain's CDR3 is CSAGTSRQYF. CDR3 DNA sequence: TGCAGTGCTGGGACTAGTCGGCAGTACTTC.

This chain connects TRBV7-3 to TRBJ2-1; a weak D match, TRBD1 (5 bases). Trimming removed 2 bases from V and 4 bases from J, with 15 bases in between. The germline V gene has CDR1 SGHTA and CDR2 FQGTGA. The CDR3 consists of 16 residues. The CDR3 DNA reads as TGTGCCAGCAGCTTAGAGACACCGACAGATTACAATGAGCAGTTCTTC. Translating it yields CASSLETPTDYNEQFF.

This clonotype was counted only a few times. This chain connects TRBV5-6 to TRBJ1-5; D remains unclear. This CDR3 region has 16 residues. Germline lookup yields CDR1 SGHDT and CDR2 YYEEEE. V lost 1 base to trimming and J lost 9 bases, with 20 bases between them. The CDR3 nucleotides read TGTGCCAGCAGCTTGTGGTCTGGTGGGCGTAGTTGGCCCCAGCATTTT. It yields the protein CASSLWSGGRSWPQHF.

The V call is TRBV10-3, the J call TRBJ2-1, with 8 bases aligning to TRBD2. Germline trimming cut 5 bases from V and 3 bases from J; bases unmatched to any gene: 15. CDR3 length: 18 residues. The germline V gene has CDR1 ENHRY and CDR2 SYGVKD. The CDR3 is CAISRLAGSRGDYNEQFF. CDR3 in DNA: TGTGCCATCAGTCGCCTGGCGGGCTCGCGGGGGGACTACAATGAGCAGTTCTTC.

CDR3 DNA sequence: TGCAGCGTTATCTCAGCGTACGAGCAGTACTTC. The encoded protein is CSVISAYEQYF. The chain employs TRBV29-1 and TRBJ2-7; the D is unclear. Germline V lookup: CDR1 SQVTM, CDR2 ANQGSEA. V was trimmed by 5 bases and J by 4 bases, leaving 9 bases between them. The CDR3 consists of 11 residues.

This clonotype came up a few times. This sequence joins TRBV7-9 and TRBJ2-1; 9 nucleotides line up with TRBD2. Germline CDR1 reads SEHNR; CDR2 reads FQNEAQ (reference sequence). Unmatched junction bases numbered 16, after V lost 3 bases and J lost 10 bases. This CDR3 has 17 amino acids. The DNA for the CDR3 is TGTGCCAGCAGCTTCATCGGGACTAGCCCAACTGCCAGGGAGCAGTTCTTC. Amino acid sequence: CASSFIGTSPTAREQFF.

As DNA, the CDR3 is TGTGCCAGCAGTTACGAGGCAACGGGACTAGCGGCCAACACCGGGGAGCTGTTTTTT. Its translation: CASSYEATGLAANTGELFF. This rearrangement joins TRBV6-5 to TRBJ2-2; TRBD2 agrees at 11 bases. The CDR3 totals 19 residues. The V gene end was trimmed by 2 bases and the J gene end by 2 bases; junction bases not matched to a gene: 10. Germline V gene data show CDR1 as MNHEY and CDR2 as SVGAGI.

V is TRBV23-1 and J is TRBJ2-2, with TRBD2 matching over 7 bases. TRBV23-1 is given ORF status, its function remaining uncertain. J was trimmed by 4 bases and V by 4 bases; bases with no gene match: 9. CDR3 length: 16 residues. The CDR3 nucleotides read TGCGCCAGCAGTCGGACGTATAGCGGGTCCACCGGGGAGCTGTTTTTT. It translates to CASSRTYSGSTGELFF.

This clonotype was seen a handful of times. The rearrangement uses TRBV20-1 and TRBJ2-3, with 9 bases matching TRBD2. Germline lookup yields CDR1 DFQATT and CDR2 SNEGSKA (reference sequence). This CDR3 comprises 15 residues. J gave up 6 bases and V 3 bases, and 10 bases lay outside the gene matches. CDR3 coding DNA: TGCAGTGCTAGTTACGGGAAGAGCGGGAGGGATACGCAGTATTTT. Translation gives CSASYGKSGRDTQYF.

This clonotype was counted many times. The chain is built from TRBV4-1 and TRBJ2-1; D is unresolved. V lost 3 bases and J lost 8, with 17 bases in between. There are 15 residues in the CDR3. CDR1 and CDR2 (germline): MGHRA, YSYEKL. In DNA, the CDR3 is TGCGCCAGCAGCCAGGCGACCCTGGTCGACCATGAGCAGTTCTTC. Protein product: CASSQATLVDHEQFF.

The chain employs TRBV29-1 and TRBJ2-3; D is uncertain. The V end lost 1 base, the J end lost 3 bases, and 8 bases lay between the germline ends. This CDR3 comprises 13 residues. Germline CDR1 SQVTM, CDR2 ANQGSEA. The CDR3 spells CSVEGALTDTQYF. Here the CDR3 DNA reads TGCAGCGTTGAAGGCGCTCTTACAGATACGCAGTATTTT.

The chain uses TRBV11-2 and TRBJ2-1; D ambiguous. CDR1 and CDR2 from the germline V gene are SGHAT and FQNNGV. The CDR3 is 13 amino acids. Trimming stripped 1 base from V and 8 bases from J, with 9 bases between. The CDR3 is CASSLGWLDEQFF. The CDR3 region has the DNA TGTGCCAGCAGCTTAGGTTGGCTCGATGAGCAGTTCTTC. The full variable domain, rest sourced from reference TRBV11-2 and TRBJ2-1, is EAGVAQSPRYKIIEKRQSVAFWCNPISGHATLYWYQQILGQGPKLLIQFQNNGVVDDSQLPKDRFSAERLKGVDSTLKIQPAKLEDSAVYLCASSLGWLDEQFFGPGTRLTVL.

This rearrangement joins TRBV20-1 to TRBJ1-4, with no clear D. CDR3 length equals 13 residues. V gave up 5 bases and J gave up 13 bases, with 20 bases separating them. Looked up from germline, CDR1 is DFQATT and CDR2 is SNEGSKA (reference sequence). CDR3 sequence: CSASDTTKPGLFF. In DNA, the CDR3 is TGCAGTGCTTCAGACACGACCAAACCGGGACTGTTTTTT.

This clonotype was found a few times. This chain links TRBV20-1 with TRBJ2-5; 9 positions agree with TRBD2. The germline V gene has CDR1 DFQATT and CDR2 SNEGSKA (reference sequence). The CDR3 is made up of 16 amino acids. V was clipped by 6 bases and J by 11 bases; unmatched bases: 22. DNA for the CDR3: TGCAGTGCCCCGGGACATAGCGGGAGCTTTTCCAATGAGCAGTACTTC. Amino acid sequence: CSAPGHSGSFSNEQYF.

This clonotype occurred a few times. DNA for the CDR3: TGCGCCAGCAGCTCCCAACACTCACTAGCGGGGGCAGGCTACGAGCAGTACTTC. It translates to CASSSQHSLAGAGYEQYF. The rearrangement links TRBV5-1 to TRBJ2-7; 11 positions match TRBD2. Trimming removed 3 bases from V and 3 bases from J; junction bases left unmatched: 14. Per the germline V gene, CDR1 is SGHRS and CDR2 is YFSETQ. The CDR3 length is 18 residues.

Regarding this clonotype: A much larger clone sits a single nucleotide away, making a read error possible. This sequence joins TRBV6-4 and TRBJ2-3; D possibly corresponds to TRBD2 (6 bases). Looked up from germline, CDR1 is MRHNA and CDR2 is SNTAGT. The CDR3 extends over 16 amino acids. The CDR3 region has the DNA TGTGTCAGCAGTGACGACGGAGCGGGCCTCACAGATACGCAGTATTTT. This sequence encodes CVSSDDGAGLTDTQYF.

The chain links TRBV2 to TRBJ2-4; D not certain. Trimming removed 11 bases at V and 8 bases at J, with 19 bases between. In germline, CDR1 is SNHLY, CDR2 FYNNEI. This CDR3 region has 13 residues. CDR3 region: CAGNRGVVDIQYF. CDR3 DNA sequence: TGTGCCGGAAACCGAGGAGTGGTGGACATTCAGTACTTC.

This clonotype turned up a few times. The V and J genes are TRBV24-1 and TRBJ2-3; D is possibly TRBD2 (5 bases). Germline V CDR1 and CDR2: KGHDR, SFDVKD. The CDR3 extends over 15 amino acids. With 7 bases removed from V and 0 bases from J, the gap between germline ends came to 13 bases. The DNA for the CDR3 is TGTGCCACCAGGGGTAGCGCCCCTAGCACAGATACGCAGTATTTT. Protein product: CATRGSAPSTDTQYF.

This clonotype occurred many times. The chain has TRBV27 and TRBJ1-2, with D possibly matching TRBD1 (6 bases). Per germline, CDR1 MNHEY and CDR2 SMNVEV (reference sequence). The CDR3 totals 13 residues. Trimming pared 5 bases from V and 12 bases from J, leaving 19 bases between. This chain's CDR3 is CASSLTSGERHTF. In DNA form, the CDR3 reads TGTGCCAGCAGTCTAACCTCAGGGGAAAGACACACCTTC.

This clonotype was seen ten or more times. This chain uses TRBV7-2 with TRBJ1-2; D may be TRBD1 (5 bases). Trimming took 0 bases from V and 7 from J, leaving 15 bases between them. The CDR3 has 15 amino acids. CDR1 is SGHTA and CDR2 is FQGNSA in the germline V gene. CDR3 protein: CASSLADTVVAGYTF. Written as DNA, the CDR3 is TGTGCCAGCAGCTTAGCGGACACGGTTGTGGCTGGCTACACCTTC.

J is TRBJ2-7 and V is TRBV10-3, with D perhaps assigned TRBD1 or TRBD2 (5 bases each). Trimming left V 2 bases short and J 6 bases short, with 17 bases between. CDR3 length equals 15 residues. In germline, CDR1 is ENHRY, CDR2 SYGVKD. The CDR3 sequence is CAISEGAALVSEQYF. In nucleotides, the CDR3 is TGTGCCATCAGTGAGGGGGCCGCACTAGTTAGCGAGCAGTACTTC.